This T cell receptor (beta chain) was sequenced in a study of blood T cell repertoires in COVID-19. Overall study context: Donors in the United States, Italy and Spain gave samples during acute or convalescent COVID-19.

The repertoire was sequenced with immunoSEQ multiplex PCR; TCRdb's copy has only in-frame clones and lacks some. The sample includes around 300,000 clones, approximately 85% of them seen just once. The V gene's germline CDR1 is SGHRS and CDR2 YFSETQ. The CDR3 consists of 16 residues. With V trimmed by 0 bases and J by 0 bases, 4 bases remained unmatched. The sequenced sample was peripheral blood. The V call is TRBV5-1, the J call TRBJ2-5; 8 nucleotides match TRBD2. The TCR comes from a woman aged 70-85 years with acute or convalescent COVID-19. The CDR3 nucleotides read TGCGCCAGCAGCTTGGAGGGCGGGGGGTACCAAGAGACCCAGTACTTC. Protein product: CASSLEGGGYQETQYF.